These T cell receptor beta chains were read from a single sample in a study of blood T cell repertoires in COVID-19. Generated by immunoSEQ multiplex PCR, the TCRdb table keeps only in-frame clones and is missing some. This repertoire shows roughly 40,000 clones, 90% found once; its top ten account for roughly 2.8%. Sequenced material: peripheral blood. The receptors stem from a man aged 50-59 years with active COVID-19. Both conserved end residues are part of each CDR3. D genes are given only for firm matches. Some rows mark clone size as missing; the rest say once, few, many or name a class of expanded clone.

clone_size d_call j_call v_call cdr3_aa cdr3_nt
- - TRBJ2-1 TRBV5-4 CASSVDGGKQFF TGTGCCAGCAGCGTGGACGGGGGAAAGCAGTTCTTC
- TRBD1 TRBJ1-2 TRBV7-8 CASSTRDSTYGYTF TGTGCCAGCAGCACCCGGGACAGCACCTATGGCTACACCTTC
- - TRBJ2-1 TRBV7-9 CASSLVIGGNEQFF TGTGCCAGCAGCTTAGTCATAGGCGGGAATGAGCAGTTCTTC
- - TRBJ1-1 TRBV6-5 CAISRGRNTEAFF TGTGCCATCTCCAGGGGACGGAACACTGAAGCTTTCTTT
- TRBD2 TRBJ2-5 TRBV5-5 CASSLGGGGVQETQYF TGTGCCAGCAGCTTGGGTGGCGGGGGGGTACAAGAGACCCAGTACTTC
- - TRBJ2-3 TRBV13 CASSLGGATQYF TGTGCCAGCAGCTTAGGGGGAGCTACGCAGTATTTT
- - TRBJ2-3 TRBV9 CASSVEVQGSTDTQYF TGTGCCAGCAGCGTAGAGGTCCAGGGTAGCACAGATACGCAGTATTTT
once - TRBJ1-1 TRBV11-2 CASSPRTRGFF TGTGCCAGCAGCCCTCGGACAAGAGGTTTCTTT
- - TRBJ1-2 TRBV19 CASNARAYGYTF TGTGCCAGTAACGCCAGGGCCTATGGCTACACCTTC
once - TRBJ1-4 TRBV19 CASSITWSANEKLFF TGTGCCAGTAGTATCACCTGGTCGGCTAATGAAAAACTGTTTTTT
- - TRBJ1-2 TRBV4-2 CASSQDGSTNYGYTF TGTGCCAGCAGCCAAGATGGGAGCACTAACTATGGCTACACCTTC
- - TRBJ1-2 TRBV4-2 CASSQGPGHLF TGTGCCAGCAGCCAAGGTCCAGGACACCTATTC
- TRBD1 TRBJ1-5 TRBV5-8 CASTRTGASGYSNQPQHF TGTGCCAGCACCCGGACAGGGGCTTCTGGGTATAGCAATCAGCCCCAGCATTTT
- - TRBJ1-6 TRBV6-6 CASSSDSRAVRSPLHF TGTGCCAGCAGTTCGGACAGTAGGGCGGTTCGGTCACCCCTCCACTTT
- - TRBJ2-5 TRBV27 CASSEADKETQYF TGTGCCAGCAGTGAAGCAGACAAAGAGACCCAGTACTTC
- - TRBJ2-5 TRBV28 CASSLGAQETQYF TGTGCCAGCAGTTTAGGGGCCCAAGAGACCCAGTACTTC
- - TRBJ2-1 TRBV5-1 CASSFVARLNEQFF TGCGCCAGCAGCTTCGTGGCTAGACTCAATGAGCAGTTCTTC
- TRBD1 TRBJ1-6 TRBV5-1 CASSLVGTGESPLHF TGCGCCAGCAGCTTGGTGGGGACAGGGGAATCACCCCTCCACTTT
- - TRBJ2-7 TRBV2 CASSPRSGTYEQYF TGTGCCAGCAGTCCACGGTCAGGGACCTACGAGCAGTACTTC
once - TRBJ2-3 TRBV5-1 CASRSYTDTQYF TGCGCCAGCAGATCTTACACAGATACGCAGTATTTT
- - TRBJ1-6 TRBV5-1 CASSLEGNNYNSPLHF TGCGCCAGCAGCTTGGAGGGGAATAACTATAATTCACCCCTCCACTTT
- TRBD1 TRBJ1-2 TRBV6-4 CASSDSPDRGDGYTF TGTGCCAGCAGTGACTCCCCGGACAGGGGAGATGGCTACACCTTC
- - TRBJ1-5 TRBV6-2/TRBV6-3 CASSWTGYNQPQHF TGTGCCAGCAGTTGGACGGGATACAATCAGCCCCAGCATTTT
- - TRBJ1-5 TRBV5-1 CASSLRGNQPQHF TGCGCCAGCAGCTTGCGAGGGAACCAGCCCCAGCATTTT
- - TRBJ1-5 TRBV20-1 CSARELGPQHF TGCAGTGCTAGGGAACTAGGGCCCCAGCATTTT
- - TRBJ1-1 TRBV19 CASSIQTRVNTEAFF TGTGCCAGTAGTATACAGACCAGGGTAAACACTGAAGCTTTCTTT
once - TRBJ1-2 TRBV5-4 CASSSVLYGYTF TGTGCCAGCAGCTCCGTCCTCTATGGCTACACCTTC
- - TRBJ2-5 TRBV9 CASSAQGETQYF TGTGCCAGCAGCGCACAGGGAGAGACCCAGTACTTC
- - TRBJ1-6 TRBV5-6 CASSLSAGSSYNSPLHF TGTGCCAGCAGCTTGTCGGCGGGTAGCTCCTATAATTCACCCCTCCACTTT
- TRBD1 TRBJ1-3 TRBV10-2 CASSDGTGVSGNTIYF TGCGCCAGCAGTGACGGGACAGGGGTCTCTGGAAACACCATATATTTT
- - TRBJ1-5 TRBV3-1/TRBV3-2 CASSQDSGRVNQPQHF TGTGCCAGCAGCCAAGATAGCGGGCGGGTTAATCAGCCCCAGCATTTT
- TRBD1 TRBJ1-2 TRBV27 CASRWTGDSSSTF TGTGCCAGCAGATGGACAGGGGATTCGTCTTCCACCTTC
once - TRBJ2-2 TRBV7-2 CASWGGANTGELFF TGTGCCAGCTGGGGCGGTGCGAACACCGGGGAGCTGTTTTTT
- TRBD1 TRBJ2-7 TRBV18 CASSPPQDRFRKYF TGTGCCAGCTCACCACCGCAGGACAGGTTTAGGAAGTACTTC
once - TRBJ1-4 TRBV2 CASSKGRAAANEKLFF TGTGCCAGCAGTAAGGGGCGCGCCGCGGCTAATGAAAAACTGTTTTTT
- - TRBJ1-4 TRBV9 CASSEGAGVNGEKLFF TGTGCCAGCAGCGAAGGGGCAGGCGTAAATGGTGAAAAACTGTTTTTT
- - TRBJ2-4 TRBV2 CASTQGPNIQYF TGTGCCAGCACACAGGGACCCAACATTCAGTACTTC
- - TRBJ1-2 TRBV7-9 CASSLYHDSPNGYTF TGTGCCAGCAGCCTTTACCACGACAGCCCCAATGGCTACACCTTC
once TRBD1 TRBJ1-6 TRBV3-1/TRBV3-2 CASSQDWVGDRESPLHF TGTGCCAGCAGCCAAGATTGGGTAGGGGACAGGGAGTCACCCCTCCACTTT
- TRBD1 TRBJ1-2 TRBV5-4 CASSLAWGQGYGYTF TGTGCCAGCAGCTTGGCATGGGGACAGGGTTATGGCTACACCTTC
once TRBD1 TRBJ1-2 TRBV11-2 CASSPARTGSNYGYTF TGTGCCAGCAGCCCCGCCCGGACAGGGTCTAACTATGGCTACACCTTC
- TRBD2 TRBJ2-3 TRBV6-2/TRBV6-3 CASSNGLADTDTQYF TGTGCCAGCAGTAACGGACTAGCGGACACAGATACGCAGTATTTT